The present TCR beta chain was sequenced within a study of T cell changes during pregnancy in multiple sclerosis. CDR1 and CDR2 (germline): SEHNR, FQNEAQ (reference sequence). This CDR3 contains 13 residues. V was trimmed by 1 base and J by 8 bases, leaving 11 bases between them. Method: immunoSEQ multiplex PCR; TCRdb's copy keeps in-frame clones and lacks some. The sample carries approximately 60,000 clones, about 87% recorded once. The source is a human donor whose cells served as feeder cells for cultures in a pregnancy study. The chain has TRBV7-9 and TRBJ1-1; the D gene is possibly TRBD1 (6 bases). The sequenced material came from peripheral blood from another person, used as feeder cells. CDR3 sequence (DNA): TGTGCCAGCAGCTTAGGGGGGGCGCCGGAAGCTTTCTTT. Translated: CASSLGGAPEAFF.